Below, one T cell receptor beta chain is given with its context. Its antigen is undetermined. The CDR3 has 17 residues. CDR1 is KGHDR, CDR2 SFDVKD, per germline. V was shortened by 12 bases and J by 0 bases, with 25 bases between the two germline ends. From RNA, the CDR3 regions of TCR beta chains were amplified and sequenced. HTBI primers primed a first-round RT-PCR, and a second-round multiplex PCR followed. Each CDR3 protein is one row after TCRdb ran MiXCR on the multiplex PCR reads. The profile covers 600,000 to 700,000 distinct CDR3 sequences, with under 50% appearing a single time and over 2.5% taken by the ten largest. These data originate in a study of Graves' ophthalmopathy and Graves' hyperthyroidism. Study-wide results and caveats: A classifier, a 13-signature model, separated ophthalmopathy from stable hyperthyroidism with more than 85% sensitivity and roughly 80% specificity.

Exclusion applied to patients with other autoimmune diseases, uncontrolled infections, pregnancy or lactation. This TCR derives from an adult man with Graves' ophthalmopathy. Sequences were obtained from peripheral blood. V usage is TRBV24-1 and J usage is TRBJ1-1; perhaps TRBD1 as D (5 bases). The CDR3 coding sequence is TGTGCCTGGAGGGGTCCGGGGGGGGGAGGTATGAACACTGAAGCTTTCTTT. Translating gives CAWRGPGGGGMNTEAFF.